This T cell receptor beta chain was profiled in a study of graft-versus-host responses after intestinal transplantation. Here immunoSEQ multiplex PCR was the method, and the copy in TCRdb shows in-frame clones only, minus some. The sample records 15,000 to 20,000 clones, more than 75% being singletons. This clone was seen a single time. The clonotype originates from a human patient who received an intestinal transplant, so some T cells may come from the graft donor. The sequenced sample was bone marrow, obtained about 130 days after transplant.

CDR3 DNA sequence: TGTGCCAGCAGTCCCTGGACAGGCTTAAGCTCTGGAAACACCATATATTTT. Protein: CASSPWTGLSSGNTIYF. V and J are TRBV27 and TRBJ1-3, with 7 positions matching TRBD1. The CDR3 totals 17 residues. V lost 5 bases, J lost 0 bases, and 10 bases stayed unmatched. Per germline, CDR1 MNHEY and CDR2 SMNVEV (reference sequence).